Shown below are 22 T cell receptor beta chains from a single sample sequenced in a study of blood T cell repertoires in COVID-19. Libraries were prepared by immunoSEQ multiplex PCR; TCRdb keeps only in-frame clonotypes and omits some of them. The sample records 200,000 to 300,000 clones, around 90% being singletons. Specimen: peripheral blood. The source of these receptors is a young adult with COVID-19, enrolled during active disease.

This clone was seen only a few times. The chain uses TRBV6-5 and TRBJ1-2; TRBD1 matches at 10 bases. The ends lost 5 bases at V and 4 bases at J; junction bases unmatched: 4. The CDR3 is 14 residues long. CDR1 and CDR2 (germline): MNHEY, SVGAGI. Here the CDR3 reads CASSKRTGGYGYTF. The CDR3 coding sequence is TGTGCCAGCAGTAAAAGGACAGGGGGCTATGGCTACACCTTC.

The rearrangement uses TRBV19 and TRBJ2-3, with 7 nucleotides matching TRBD2. Germline CDR1 reads LNHDA; CDR2 reads SQIVND (reference sequence). The CDR3 is 16 residues long. V trimming: 9 bases; J trimming: 2 bases; junction bases outside the gene matches: 14. The CDR3 is CASQLRLAGNTDTQYF. The CDR3 DNA is TGTGCCAGCCAGCTTCGTTTAGCGGGCAACACAGATACGCAGTATTTT. Supplemented by reference TRBV19 and TRBJ2-3, the full variable domain reads DGGITQSPKYLFRKEGQNVTLSCEQNLNHDAMYWYRQDPGQGLRLIYYSQIVNDFQKGDIAEGYSVSREKKESFPLTVTSAQKNPTAFYLCASQLRLAGNTDTQYFGPGTRLTVL.

This sequence joins TRBV4-1 and TRBJ2-1; TRBD2 agrees at 12 bases. With 6 bases clipped from V and 4 bases from J, the junction kept 7 bases outside the gene matches. Germline assignment: CDR1 MGHRA and CDR2 YSYEKL. This CDR3 region has 16 residues. In nucleotides, the CDR3 is TGCGCCAGCAGTCCCCTAGCGGGAGGGCGGTACAATGAGCAGTTCTTC. Translating it yields CASSPLAGGRYNEQFF.

This chain joins TRBV4-1 and TRBJ1-2, with D unresolved. Between the trimmed V and J ends, which lost 1 base and 8 bases, there was a span of 17 bases. This CDR3 has 15 amino acids. Germline CDR1 is MGHRA and CDR2 is YSYEKL. CDR3 nucleotides: TGCGCCAGCAGCCAAGCGGCAGCTACAACGAGGGGCTACACCTTC. It specifies CASSQAAATTRGYTF.

This chain uses TRBV24-1 with TRBJ2-5; TRBD1 aligns across 9 bases. This CDR3 is built from 14 residues. Trimming at V came to 4 bases and at J to 6 bases, leaving 5 bases not matched to a gene. The germline V gene encodes CDR1 KGHDR and CDR2 SFDVKD. CDR3 amino acids: CATSDPGTGKTQYF. CDR3 DNA sequence: TGTGCCACCAGTGACCCCGGGACAGGGAAGACCCAGTACTTC.

The chain has TRBV27 and TRBJ1-1, with 9 positions matching TRBD1. CDR3 length equals 18 residues. The junction had 15 bases not matched to a gene; V was cut back by 2 bases and J by 5 bases. In germline, CDR1 is MNHEY, CDR2 SMNVEV (reference sequence). CDR3 in amino acids: CASSLTLPRTGASTEAFF. Here the CDR3 DNA reads TGTGCCAGCAGTTTAACCCTACCGCGGACAGGGGCGAGTACTGAAGCTTTCTTT.

CDR3: CASSLGGQGEDTGELFF. Here the CDR3 DNA reads TGTGCCAGCAGCTTGGGTGGGCAGGGGGAGGACACCGGGGAGCTGTTTTTT. This chain uses TRBV5-4 with TRBJ2-2; the D gene is possibly TRBD1 (7 bases). In germline, CDR1 is SGHNT, CDR2 YYREEE (reference sequence). V was clipped by 0 bases and J by 3 bases, with 15 bases between them. The CDR3 runs 17 residues.

V is TRBV6-2 or TRBV6-3 and J is TRBJ1-5; 12 positions match TRBD1. The CDR3 loop spans 18 amino acids. Germline assignment: CDR1 MNHEY and CDR2 SVGEGT. The V segment lost 3 bases and the J segment 6 bases; nucleotides outside the gene matches: 12. The CDR3 region is CASSYPGTGGSYTQPQHF. The CDR3 DNA reads TGTGCCAGCAGTTATCCGGGGACAGGGGGCTCTTATACTCAGCCCCAGCATTTT.

The J gene is TRBJ2-2, the V gene TRBV5-4, with D possibly matching TRBD1 (6 bases). Germline CDR1 and CDR2: SGHNT and YYREEE (reference sequence). The ends were cut back, 1 base at V and 1 base at J, with 11 bases in the middle. The CDR3 runs 16 residues. The CDR3 DNA reads as TGTGCCAGCAGCTTGTCAGGGGAGATGAACACCGGGGAGCTGTTTTTT. It specifies CASSLSGEMNTGELFF.

The chain links TRBV7-9 to TRBJ1-1; the D gene is possibly TRBD1 (5 bases). Germline V CDR1 and CDR2: SEHNR, FQNEAQ (reference sequence). Trimming shortened V by 6 bases and J by 2 bases, and 10 bases separated the two germline ends. The CDR3 runs 13 residues. The CDR3 region is CASRRQLNTEAFF. CDR3 DNA: TGTGCCAGCAGGCGACAGTTAAACACTGAAGCTTTCTTT.

This clone was counted between two and nine times. The chain joins TRBV11-2 to TRBJ1-1; 9 bases align to TRBD1. Germline V gene data show CDR1 as SGHAT and CDR2 as FQNNGV. The ends lost 5 bases at V and 9 bases at J; junction bases unmatched: 7. The CDR3 runs 13 residues. CDR3 DNA sequence: TGTGCCAGCAGCCCTACAGGGGGCCTTAAAGCTTTCTTT. Protein: CASSPTGGLKAFF.

The chain is built from TRBV5-4 and TRBJ2-2; D gene ambiguous. The CDR3 totals 15 residues. Trimming pared 0 bases from V and 2 bases from J, leaving 8 bases between. The germline CDR1 and CDR2 sequences are SGHNT and YYREEE (reference sequence). The CDR3 DNA sequence: TGTGCCAGCAGCTTGGATTTAGTAAACACCGGGGAGCTGTTTTTT. Protein product: CASSLDLVNTGELFF.

There are a few counts of this clone. The V and J genes are TRBV7-2 and TRBJ1-2; the D gene is possibly TRBD1 (6 bases). CDR1 and CDR2 (germline): SGHTA, FQGNSA. V was clipped by 5 bases and J by 10 bases, with 23 bases between them. The length of the CDR3 is 15 residues. The CDR3: CASSTQSGGAVDYTF. Written as DNA, the CDR3 is TGTGCCAGCAGCACCCAGTCCGGGGGGGCCGTCGACTACACCTTC.

The chain joins TRBV5-4 to TRBJ2-5; the D gene is possibly TRBD1 (6 bases). The CDR3 length is 14 residues. V was cut by 4 bases and J by 13 bases, with 23 bases left in between. CDR1 and CDR2 from the germline V gene are SGHNT and YYREEE (reference sequence). The DNA for the CDR3 is TGTGCCAGCAGCATCGGCCTTCAGGGGTCACAAGGGTACTTC. The encoded protein is CASSIGLQGSQGYF.

This chain connects TRBV19 to TRBJ1-1, with a tentative D call TRBD1 (5 bases). This CDR3 is built from 13 residues. Germline V gene sequence: CDR1 LNHDA, CDR2 SQIVND (reference sequence). Deletions cut 6 bases from V and 0 bases from J, with 8 bases between. For the CDR3, the DNA is TGTGCCAGTAGCGGACACCTGAACACTGAAGCTTTCTTT. Translating gives CASSGHLNTEAFF.

The chain uses TRBV19 and TRBJ2-1; no clear D gene. The CDR3 is made up of 15 amino acids. CDR1 and CDR2 (germline): LNHDA, SQIVND (reference sequence). The V and J ends lost 7 bases and 0 bases respectively, with 13 bases between them. The CDR3 sequence: CASTVNSISYNEQFF. DNA of the CDR3: TGTGCCAGTACCGTTAATAGCATCTCCTACAATGAGCAGTTCTTC.

V is TRBV6-6 and J is TRBJ1-1; the match to TRBD1 covers 9 bases. The CDR3 totals 12 residues. The ends lost 6 bases at V and 8 bases at J; junction bases unmatched: 4. Per germline, CDR1 MNHNY and CDR2 SVGAGI (reference sequence). The CDR3 bases are TGTGCCAGCAGACCCGGACAGGGGGAAGCTTTCTTT. It encodes CASRPGQGEAFF.

The chain carries TRBV6-5 and TRBJ2-7, with 8 bases lining up with TRBD1. J lost 4 bases, V lost 0 bases, and 2 bases had no gene match. The V gene's germline CDR1 is MNHEY and CDR2 SVGAGI. The length of the CDR3 is 14 residues. CDR3 sequence reads: CASSYSGTGYEQYF. The CDR3, as DNA: TGTGCCAGCAGTTACTCCGGGACAGGTTACGAGCAGTACTTC.

The chain uses TRBV24-1 and TRBJ1-4, with 7 bases that match TRBD1. Germline V gives CDR1 KGHDR, CDR2 SFDVKD. This CDR3 region has 15 residues. V was pared by 3 bases and J by 1 base, with 1 base of the junction left unmatched. The CDR3 nucleotides are TGTGCCACCAGTGATCCAGGGGGAACTAATGAAAAACTGTTTTTT. Translating gives CATSDPGGTNEKLFF.

This rearrangement joins TRBV5-6 to TRBJ1-2; possible D gene TRBD1, 5 bases. V gave up 0 bases and J gave up 7 bases, with 13 bases separating them. The CDR3 length is 14 residues. The germline V gene has CDR1 SGHDT and CDR2 YYEEEE. The CDR3 bases are TGTGCCAGCAGCTTGGGACAGTCCTATGGTGGCTACACCTTC. Encoded protein: CASSLGQSYGGYTF.

The chain links TRBV6-5 to TRBJ1-2, with D possibly matching TRBD1 (6 bases). Between the trimmed V and J ends, which lost 7 bases and 3 bases, there was a span of 12 bases. Germline V gene data show CDR1 as MNHEY and CDR2 as SVGAGI. The CDR3 is 13 amino acids. Here the CDR3 DNA reads TGTGCCAGCACCGCGAACAGGGACTATGGCTACACCTTC. Amino acid sequence: CASTANRDYGYTF.

The chain joins TRBV5-1 to TRBJ2-7, with D possibly TRBD2 on 6 matching bases. CDR1 is SGHRS and CDR2 is YFSETQ in the germline V gene. The V end was cut by 3 bases, the J end by 6 bases, with 13 bases between. The CDR3 is 13 residues long. CDR3 loop: CASSSTSSGEQYF. The CDR3 nucleotides are TGCGCCAGCAGCTCGACTAGTTCCGGCGAGCAGTACTTC.